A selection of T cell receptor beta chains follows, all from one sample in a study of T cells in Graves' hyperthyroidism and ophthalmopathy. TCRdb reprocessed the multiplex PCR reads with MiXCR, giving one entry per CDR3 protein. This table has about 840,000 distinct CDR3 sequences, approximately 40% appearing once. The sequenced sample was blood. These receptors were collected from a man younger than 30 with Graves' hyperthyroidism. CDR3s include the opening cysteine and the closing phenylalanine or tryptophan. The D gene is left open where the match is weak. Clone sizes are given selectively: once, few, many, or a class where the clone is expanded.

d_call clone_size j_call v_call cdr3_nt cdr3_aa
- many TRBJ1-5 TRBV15 TGTGCCACCAGCAGAGACAGGACACATTATAGCAATCAGCCCCAGCATTTT CATSRDRTHYSNQPQHF
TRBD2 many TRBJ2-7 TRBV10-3 TGTGCCATCAGTGAAGCCCCGACTAGCGACTCCTACGAGCAGTACTTC CAISEAPTSDSYEQYF
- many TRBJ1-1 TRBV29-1 TGCAGCGTTACACAGGGTAACACTGAAGCTTTCTTT CSVTQGNTEAFF
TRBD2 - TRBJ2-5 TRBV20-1 TGCAGTGCTAGCAGTAGCGGGAGGGAGCAGTACTTC CSASSSGREQYF
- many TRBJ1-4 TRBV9 TGTGCCAGCAGCGTAGGGGATGAAAAACTGTTTTTT CASSVGDEKLFF
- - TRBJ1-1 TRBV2 TGTGCCAGCAGTTACTCGGTCGGGGCCACTGAAGCTTTCTTT CASSYSVGATEAFF
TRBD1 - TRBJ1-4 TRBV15 TGTGCCATCAGCAGAGATCCGGGGACAGGGGATGATAAACTGTTTTTT CAISRDPGTGDDKLFF
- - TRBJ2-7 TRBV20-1 TGCAGTGCTCAGAAGGACGGCTACAAGCAGTACTTC CSAQKDGYKQYF
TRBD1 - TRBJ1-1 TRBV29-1 TGCAGCGCCCAGGGACAGGGCGATGGAGCTTTCTTT CSAQGQGDGAFF
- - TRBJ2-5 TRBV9 TGTGCCAGCAGCTTTACCACGGAGGAGACCCAGTACTTC CASSFTTEETQYF
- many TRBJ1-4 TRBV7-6 TGTGCCAGCAGCTTGAATAGGGTGCCGGAAAAACTGTTTTTT CASSLNRVPEKLFF
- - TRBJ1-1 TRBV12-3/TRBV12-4 TGTGCCAGCAGTGAAGGAATAGGGAGCGCGAACACTGAAGCTTTCTTT CASSEGIGSANTEAFF
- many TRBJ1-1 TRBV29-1 TGCAGCGTTCCTGGACGGATGAACACTGAAGCTTTCTTT CSVPGRMNTEAFF
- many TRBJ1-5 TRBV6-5 TGTGCCAGCAGTCGGCCAGGGCAGCCCCAGCATTTT CASSRPGQPQHF
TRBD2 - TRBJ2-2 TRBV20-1 TGCAGTGCTTCAGGGACTAGCGGGGACACCGGGGAGCTGTTTTTT CSASGTSGDTGELFF
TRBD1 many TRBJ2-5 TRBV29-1 TGCAGCGTTGAAGCCGATCCCGGACAGGGAGAGACCCAGTACTTC CSVEADPGQGETQYF
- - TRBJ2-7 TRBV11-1 TGTGCCAGCAGCCCCTATGATGAGTACGAGCAGTACTTC CASSPYDEYEQYF
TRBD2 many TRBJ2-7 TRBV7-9 TGTGCCAGCAGCCCAGGGTCTAGCGGGAGTTCCTACGAGCAGTACTTC CASSPGSSGSSYEQYF
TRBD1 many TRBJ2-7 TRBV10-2 TGCGCCAGCAGTCGGGACAGGGTGTGGAACGAGCAGTACTTC CASSRDRVWNEQYF
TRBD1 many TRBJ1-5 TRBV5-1 TGCGCCAGCAGCTTGGAGACAGGGCTCAATCAGCCCCAGCATTTT CASSLETGLNQPQHF
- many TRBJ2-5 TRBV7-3 TGTGCCAGCAGCTTCGGGAGAGACCAAGAGACCCAGTACTTC CASSFGRDQETQYF
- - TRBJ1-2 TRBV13 TGTGCCAGCAGCTTAGTACGAGGAGGAGGGAACTATGGCTACACCTTC CASSLVRGGGNYGYTF
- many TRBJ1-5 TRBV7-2 TGTGCCAGCAGCTCCGCAGGGTCGGCGCAGCCCCAGCATTTT CASSSAGSAQPQHF
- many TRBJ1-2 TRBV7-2 TGTGCCAGCAGCTTAGACGCGGCGGGCTATGGCTACACCTTC CASSLDAAGYGYTF
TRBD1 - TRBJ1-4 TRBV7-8 TGCGCCAGCAGCCAAGAGCCACAGGGGGGGGAAAAACTGTTTTTT CASSQEPQGGEKLFF
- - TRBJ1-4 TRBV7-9 TGTGCCAGCAGCCCGACTAGCGGGTCCAATGAAAAACTGTTTTTT CASSPTSGSNEKLFF
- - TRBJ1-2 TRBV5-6 TGTGCCGGCAGCTCTTACTATGGCTACACCTTC CAGSSYYGYTF
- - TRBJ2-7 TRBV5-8 TGTGCCAGCAGCTTAGGGGTTTTAAGGCCTAGGGAGCAGTACTTC CASSLGVLRPREQYF
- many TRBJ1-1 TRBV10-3 TGTGCCATCAGTAGGACGGAATCGAACACTGAAGCTTTCTTT CAISRTESNTEAFF
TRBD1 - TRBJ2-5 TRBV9 TGTGCCAGCAGCACGGACAGGGAACAGACCCAGTACTTC CASSTDREQTQYF
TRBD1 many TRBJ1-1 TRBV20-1 TGCAGTGCTACAAGGGGAGGGGGCGAGACTGAAGCTTTCTTT CSATRGGGETEAFF
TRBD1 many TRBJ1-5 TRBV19 TGTGCCAGTAGTTCTCCGGACAGGGGCAATCAGCCCCAGCATTTT CASSSPDRGNQPQHF
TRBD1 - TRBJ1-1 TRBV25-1 TGTGCCAGCAGTGATGACTACAGGGGCAGGGCCGCTGAAGCTTTCTTT CASSDDYRGRAAEAFF
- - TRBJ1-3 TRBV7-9 TGTGCCAGCAGCTTGGGCGAATCTGGAAACACCATATATTTT CASSLGESGNTIYF
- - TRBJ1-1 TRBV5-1 TGCGCCAGCAGCGACAGGTTTCCGAACACTGAAGCTTTCTTT CASSDRFPNTEAFF
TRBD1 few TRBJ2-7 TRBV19 TGTGCCAGTAGTATAGATAGGACAGGGGCTGTCTACGAGCAGTACTTC CASSIDRTGAVYEQYF
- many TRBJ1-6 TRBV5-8 TGTGCCAGCAGCTTGATGAATTCACCCCTCCACTTT CASSLMNSPLHF
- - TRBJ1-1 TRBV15 TGTGCCACCAGCAGCTTGGAATCCCACACTGAAGCTTTCTTT CATSSLESHTEAFF
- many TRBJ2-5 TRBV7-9 TGTGCCAGCAGCCCGGGGAGCGGCGGACGGGAGACCCAGTACTTC CASSPGSGGRETQYF
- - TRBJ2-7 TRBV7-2 TGTGCCAGCAAGGCAGGGCAGGGTGGATTGTACGAGCAGTACTTC CASKAGQGGLYEQYF
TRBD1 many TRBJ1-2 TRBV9 TGTGCCAGCAGCGGCCGGGACAGGGACTATGGCTACACCTTC CASSGRDRDYGYTF
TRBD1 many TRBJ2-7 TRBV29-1 TGCAGCGTCGGGACAGGGGAATACGAGCAGTACTTC CSVGTGEYEQYF
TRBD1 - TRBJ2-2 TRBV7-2 TGTGCCAGCAGCTTAGTCGGACAGGGGGTCGGGGAGCTGTTTTTT CASSLVGQGVGELFF
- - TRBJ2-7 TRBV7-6 TGTGCCAGCAGCTATGGGGGGGACACCTACGAGCAGTACTTC CASSYGGDTYEQYF
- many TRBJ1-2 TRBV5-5 TGTGCCAGCAGTTTCAGAGAACATGGCTACACCTTC CASSFREHGYTF
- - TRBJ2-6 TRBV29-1 TGCAGCGTTGAACCGGGGGCCAACGTCCTGACTTTC CSVEPGANVLTF
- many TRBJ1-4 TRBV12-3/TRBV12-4 TGTGCCAGCAGTTCCTACGGTGAAAAACTGTTTTTT CASSSYGEKLFF
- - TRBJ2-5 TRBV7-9 TGTGCCAGCAGCTGGGGCAGCTTACAAGAGACCCAGTACTTC CASSWGSLQETQYF